This T cell receptor beta chain was sequenced in a study of control samples from healthy donors and cancer patients. This CDR3 spans 15 amino acids. The germline V and J ends were trimmed by 3 bases and 0 bases, with 6 bases remaining between them. Germline V gives CDR1 KGHSH, CDR2 LQKENI. Repertoires were generated with immunoSEQ multiplex PCR, while TCRdb's copy carries only in-frame clones and drops some. Of under 200,000 clones detected, around 92% appear once; the ten largest clones hold roughly 1.6%. The receptor was derived from a woman aged 25 to 39 in good health. The V and J genes are TRBV18 and TRBJ1-6; D is perhaps TRBD1 (6 bases). The sequenced sample was blood. CDR3 DNA sequence: TGTGCCAGCTCACCGGACAGCTCCTATAATTCACCCCTCCACTTT. Translation gives CASSPDSSYNSPLHF. Together with reference TRBV18 and TRBJ1-6, the CDR3 gives the full variable domain: NAGVMQNPRHLVRRRGQEARLRCSPMKGHSHVYWYRQLPEEGLKFMVYLQKENIIDESGMPKERFSAEFPKEGPSILRIQQVVRGDSAAYFCASSPDSSYNSPLHFGNGTRLTVT.